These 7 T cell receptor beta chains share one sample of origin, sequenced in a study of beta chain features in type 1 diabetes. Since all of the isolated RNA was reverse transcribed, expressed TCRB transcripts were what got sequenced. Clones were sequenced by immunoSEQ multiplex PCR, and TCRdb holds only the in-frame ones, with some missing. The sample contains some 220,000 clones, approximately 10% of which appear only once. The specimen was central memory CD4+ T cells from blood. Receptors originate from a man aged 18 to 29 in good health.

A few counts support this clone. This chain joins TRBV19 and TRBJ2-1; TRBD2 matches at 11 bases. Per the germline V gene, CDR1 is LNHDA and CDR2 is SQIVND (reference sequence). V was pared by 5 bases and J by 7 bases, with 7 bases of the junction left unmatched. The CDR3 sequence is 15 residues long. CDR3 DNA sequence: TGTGCCAGTAGTTCCCTAGCGGGAGGTGGTAATGAGCAGTTCTTC. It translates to CASSSLAGGGNEQFF.

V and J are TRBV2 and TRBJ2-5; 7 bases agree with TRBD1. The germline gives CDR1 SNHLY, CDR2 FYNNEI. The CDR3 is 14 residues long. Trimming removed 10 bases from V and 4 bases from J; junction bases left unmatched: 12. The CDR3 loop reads CATVSLNRGETQYF. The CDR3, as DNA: TGTGCCACCGTCTCACTAAACAGGGGAGAGACCCAGTACTTC.

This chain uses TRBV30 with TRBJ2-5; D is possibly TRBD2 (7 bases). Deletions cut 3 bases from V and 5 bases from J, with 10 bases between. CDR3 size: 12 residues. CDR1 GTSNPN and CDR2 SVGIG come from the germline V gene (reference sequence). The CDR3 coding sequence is TGTGCCTGGAGCGGGGGGCGGGAGACCCAGTACTTC. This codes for CAWSGGRETQYF.

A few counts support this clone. The CDR3 spells CASSRYQPQHF. In DNA, the CDR3 is TGTGCCAGCAGTCGATATCAGCCCCAGCATTTT. J is TRBJ1-5 and V is TRBV28; no definite D call. V was clipped by 5 bases and J by 5 bases, with 4 bases between them. CDR1 MDHEN and CDR2 SYDVKM come from the germline V gene. CDR3 length equals 11 residues.

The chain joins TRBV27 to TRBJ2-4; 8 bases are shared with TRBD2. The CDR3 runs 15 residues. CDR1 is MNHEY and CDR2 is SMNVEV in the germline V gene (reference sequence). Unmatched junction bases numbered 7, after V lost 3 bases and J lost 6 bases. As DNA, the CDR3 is TGTGCCAGCAGTTTCCCTCTAGCGGGCGGAAACATTCAGTACTTC. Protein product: CASSFPLAGGNIQYF.

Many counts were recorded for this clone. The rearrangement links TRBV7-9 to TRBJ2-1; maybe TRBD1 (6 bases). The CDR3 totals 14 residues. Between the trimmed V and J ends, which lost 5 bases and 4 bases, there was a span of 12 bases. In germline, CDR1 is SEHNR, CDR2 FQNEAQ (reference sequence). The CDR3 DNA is TGTGCCAGCAGCCCTGGGACATCTTACAATGAGCAGTTCTTC. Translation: CASSPGTSYNEQFF.

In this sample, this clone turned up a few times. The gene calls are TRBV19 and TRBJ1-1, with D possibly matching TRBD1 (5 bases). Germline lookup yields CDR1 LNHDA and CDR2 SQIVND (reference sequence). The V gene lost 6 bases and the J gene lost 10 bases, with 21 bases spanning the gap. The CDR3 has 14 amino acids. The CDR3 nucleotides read TGTGCCAGTAGAGAAAGACAGACCTACGGCGGAGCTTTCTTT. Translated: CASRERQTYGGAFF.